Included here is one T cell receptor (beta chain) sequence, with context. The V gene lost 3 bases and the J gene lost 5 bases, with 5 bases spanning the gap. The length of the CDR3 is 11 residues. The germline V gene encodes CDR1 MNHNS and CDR2 SASEGT. This specimen belongs to a study of CD8 T cells in Susac syndrome. After extraction with the RNeasy kit, 0.5 to 1 ug of the RNA was reverse transcribed using random hexamers. A multiplex approach, immunoSEQ multiplex PCR, amplified TCR beta CDR3 across 54 Vbeta and 13 Jbeta. Using its own MiXCR run on the immunoSEQ multiplex PCR reads, TCRdb lists one record per CDR3 protein. The sample has fewer than 350,000 distinct CDR3 sequences, about 89% seen once; the top ten hold under 0.2%.

The chain uses TRBV6-1 and TRBJ2-7; D perhaps matches TRBD1 (5 bases). The sequence derives from a human donor with multiple sclerosis. The sequencing input was CD8+ T cells from PBMCs. CDR3 bases: TGTGCCAGCAGTGAGGGGCACGAGCAGTACTTC. Its translation: CASSEGHEQYF.